The sequence of this T cell receptor (beta chain) was determined in a study of blood T cell repertoires in COVID-19 (dated by TCRdb to the early 2020s). Study-level background: Samples covering the acute and convalescent phases of COVID-19 were provided by collaborators in the United States, Italy and Spain. The repertoires were released in a freely available public database intended as a resource for research on the immune response to SARS-CoV-2. The prospective study material was composed of cDNA or gDNA derived from T cells, B-cell-depleted T cells, or PBMCs. The samples were drawn from the first 160 participants of the ongoing ImmuneRACE study and from some 1,300 subjects provided by 6 global collaborators. Subjects who had been exposed to COVID-19, were actively infected with it, or had recovered from it provided the deeply sampled blood TCRbeta repertoires that made up the dataset. Where available, HLA class I and class II types were obtained from metadata supplied by the sample provider rather than from assay-based typing. Nearly every sample came with metadata listing a de-identified subject ID, COVID-19 status, age in years and sex.

Study-wide conclusions, independent of this receptor: The amount of clinical and demographic metadata varied by source and participant and was provided uncurated.

In this sample, this clone turned up a few times. What antigen it recognizes has not been identified. One base away there is no much larger clone; base qualities are not given. The same CDR3 arises from other DNA sequences in this sample as well. Relative to germline, V is 3 bases shorter and J is 3 bases shorter, with 8 bases between their ends. Spanning cysteine to phenylalanine, the CDR3 consists of 13 amino acids. Here the CDR3 DNA is all that survives: 39 bases in frame from base 1. The CDR1 and CDR2 encoded by the germline V gene are KGHSH and LQKENI. A second Seattle source provided samples from volunteer blood donors who had recovered from COVID-19. Whole blood was collected in K2EDTA tubes by collaborating institutions according to the institutions' own protocols. Collaborator samples were shipped for TCRbeta analysis as frozen whole blood, isolated PBMCs, or DNA extracted from either sample type.

TCRbeta CDR3 regions were amplified from genomic DNA using the immunoSEQ Assay, a bias-controlled multiplex PCR. The paper's processing steps were these. The number of nucleated cells in each sample was estimated from the amplification of reference gene primers within the assay. Sequence reads were collapsed and filtered to measure the absolute abundance of every unique TCRbeta CDR3 rearrangement. Productive Simpson clonality was computed per sample as the square root of Simpson's diversity index over productive rearrangements. Not all clones reach the TCRdb copy of this immuneACCESS table, which keeps in-frame sequences only. Checked studies attribute under half of the gap to unresolved V genes and leave the rest unexplained. The V and J calls and clone size are taken from that table; D and trimming were inferred from the DNA. Counted in this sample were roughly 150,000 clones; about four fifths of them appeared once. Roughly a fifth of the sample is in the top ten clones.

This clonotype was sampled from a woman between 65 and 79 years old who had recovered from COVID-19. The sample taken for sequencing was peripheral blood. In this chain, TRBV18 is recombined with TRBJ1-1; the D gene cannot be named for sure. The CDR3 protein sequence reads: CASSPLGDTEAFF. Here is the DNA: TGTGCCAGCTCACCCCTTGGAGACACTGAAGCTTTCTTT.